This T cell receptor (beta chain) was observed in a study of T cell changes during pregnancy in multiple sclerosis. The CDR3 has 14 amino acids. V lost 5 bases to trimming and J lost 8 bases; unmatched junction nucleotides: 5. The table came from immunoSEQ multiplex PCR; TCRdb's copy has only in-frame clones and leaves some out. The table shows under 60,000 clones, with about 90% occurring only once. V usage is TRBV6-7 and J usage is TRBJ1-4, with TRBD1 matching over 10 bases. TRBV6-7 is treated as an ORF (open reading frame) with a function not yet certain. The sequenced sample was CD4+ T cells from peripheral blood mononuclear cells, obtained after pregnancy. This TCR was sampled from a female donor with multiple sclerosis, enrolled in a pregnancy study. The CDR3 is CASSTDRGREKLFF. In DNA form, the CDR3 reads TGTGCCAGCAGTACAGACAGGGGGCGCGAAAAACTGTTTTTT.